The sequence of this T cell receptor (beta chain) was determined in a study of blood T cell repertoires in COVID-19. About the research overall: PBMCs, B-cell-depleted T cells, or T cells provided the cDNA or gDNA that made up the material.

The CDR3 length is 15 residues. Deletions cut 4 bases from V and 1 base from J, with 10 bases between. Germline V gene sequence: CDR1 MNHEY, CDR2 SMNVEV (reference sequence). Methods used by the authors: Scientists estimated how many nucleated cells there were by amplifying reference gene primers. Assay used: immunoSEQ multiplex PCR; TCRdb lists only in-frame clones, some missing. The DNA was the basis for D and trimming; V, J and clone size are from that table. The table lists tens of thousands of clones, approximately 89% of them singletons. Source material: peripheral blood. This sequence joins TRBV27 and TRBJ2-2; possibly TRBD1 for D (6 bases). The receptor comes from an elderly woman with acute or convalescent COVID-19. The DNA of the CDR3 is TGTGCCAGCAGTTCCCAGGGGTTGAACACCGGGGAGCTGTTTTTT. Protein product: CASSSQGLNTGELFF.